This T cell receptor beta chain appears in the sequencing data of a study of identical twins. Points from the study as a whole: Potential partial confounding of zero-insertion analyses by invariant MAIT and iNKT cells was noted.

The CDR3 totals 16 residues. Trimming at V came to 7 bases and at J to 3 bases, leaving 8 bases not matched to a gene. CDR1 and CDR2 (germline): MNHEY, SVGEGT. This clonotype was observed many times. Its antigen remains unknown. Unique molecular identifiers were in the cDNA, with template-switch universal primer binding. TCRdb reanalysed the 5' RACE reads using MiXCR and keeps one entry per CDR3 protein. Of 210,000 or so distinct CDR3 sequences listed, more than 6.5% were seen once; the top ten hold about 1.8%. This sample also belongs to another study, concerning yellow fever vaccine responses in identical twins.

This chain connects TRBV6-2 or TRBV6-3 to TRBJ2-2; 10 positions match TRBD2. The sample was memory (CD45RO+) T cells sorted from blood. This clonotype was obtained from a woman between 18 and 29 years old in good health. CDR3 amino acids: CASTLGTSVHTGELFF. In DNA form, the CDR3 reads TGTGCCAGCACCTTAGGGACTAGCGTACACACCGGGGAGCTGTTTTTT.